Sequencing of this TCR beta chain was carried out in a study of blood T cell repertoires in COVID-19. Study-wide context: Both acute and convalescent COVID-19 samples were obtained from the United States, Italy and Spain. T cells, B-cell-depleted T cells, or PBMCs supplied cDNA or gDNA.

Methods used by the authors: Nucleated cell counts were estimated from reference gene primer amplification. Clones were read by immunoSEQ multiplex PCR, and TCRdb kept only the in-frame ones, dropping some. V and J calls and clone size are given by that table; D and trimming were obtained from the DNA. The data hold 290,000 or so clones, with 75% to 85% observed a single time. The V end lost 1 base, the J end lost 2 bases, and 23 bases lay between the germline ends. This CDR3 is 19 amino acids long. Germline loops: CDR1 LNHDA, CDR2 SQIVND (reference sequence). This TCR came from a middle-aged man with active or convalescent COVID-19. This sequence joins TRBV19 and TRBJ1-2; weak D call: TRBD1 (5 bases). Material for sequencing was peripheral blood. The CDR3 DNA is TGTGCCAGTAGTATAGGGGGGAGGTCGAGGTCCCGGAGAAACTATGGCTACACCTTC. Translation: CASSIGGRSRSRRNYGYTF.